This T cell receptor (beta chain) was documented in a study of cytomegalovirus exposure and HLA in healthy donors. The donors were part of the validation cohort of fewer than 150 subjects. That cohort was separate from the first cohort, which comprised under 750 subjects. The length of the CDR3 is 18 residues. Germline V gives CDR1 SGHVS, CDR2 FQNEAQ. After removal of 2 bases from V and 0 bases from J, the junction contained 2 bases not matched to a gene. General study points: The authors listed 150 to 200 TCR beta chains as cytomegalovirus-associated. The TCR clusters that emerged in the first cohort tended, a later analysis found, to co-occur in the approximately 120 validation repertoires.

TCRdb's table, derived via immunoSEQ multiplex PCR, lists solely in-frame clones and lacks some. The sample consists of some 310,000 clones, around 90% of them appearing once. In regard to this clone: Its antigen is as yet unknown.

The chain carries TRBV7-8 and TRBJ2-3, with 16 bases aligning to TRBD2. Sequenced material: PBMCs. This sequence was found in a man aged 25 to 40 in good health and CMV-seronegative. The CDR3 DNA reads as TGTGCCAGCAGCTTAACGGGACTAGCGGGGGGGAGCACAGATACGCAGTATTTT. Amino acids: CASSLTGLAGGSTDTQYF. The full variable domain, completed using reference TRBV7-8 and TRBJ2-3, is GAGVSQSPRYKVAKRGQDVALRCDPISGHVSLFWYQQALGQGPEFLTYFQNEAQLDKSGLPSDRFFAERPEGSVSTLKIQRTQQEDSAVYLCASSLTGLAGGSTDTQYFGPGTRLTVL.